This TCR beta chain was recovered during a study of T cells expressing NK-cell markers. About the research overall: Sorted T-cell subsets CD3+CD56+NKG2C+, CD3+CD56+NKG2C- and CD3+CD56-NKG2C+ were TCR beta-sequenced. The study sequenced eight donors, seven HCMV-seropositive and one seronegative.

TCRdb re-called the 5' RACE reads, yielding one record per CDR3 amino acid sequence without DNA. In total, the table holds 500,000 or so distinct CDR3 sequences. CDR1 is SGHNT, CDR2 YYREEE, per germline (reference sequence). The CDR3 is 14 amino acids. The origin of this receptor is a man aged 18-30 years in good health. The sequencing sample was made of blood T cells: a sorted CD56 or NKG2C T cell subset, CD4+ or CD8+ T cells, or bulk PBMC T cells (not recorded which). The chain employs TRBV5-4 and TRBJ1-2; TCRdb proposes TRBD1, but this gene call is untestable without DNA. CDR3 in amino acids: CASSLEWQGGGYTF.